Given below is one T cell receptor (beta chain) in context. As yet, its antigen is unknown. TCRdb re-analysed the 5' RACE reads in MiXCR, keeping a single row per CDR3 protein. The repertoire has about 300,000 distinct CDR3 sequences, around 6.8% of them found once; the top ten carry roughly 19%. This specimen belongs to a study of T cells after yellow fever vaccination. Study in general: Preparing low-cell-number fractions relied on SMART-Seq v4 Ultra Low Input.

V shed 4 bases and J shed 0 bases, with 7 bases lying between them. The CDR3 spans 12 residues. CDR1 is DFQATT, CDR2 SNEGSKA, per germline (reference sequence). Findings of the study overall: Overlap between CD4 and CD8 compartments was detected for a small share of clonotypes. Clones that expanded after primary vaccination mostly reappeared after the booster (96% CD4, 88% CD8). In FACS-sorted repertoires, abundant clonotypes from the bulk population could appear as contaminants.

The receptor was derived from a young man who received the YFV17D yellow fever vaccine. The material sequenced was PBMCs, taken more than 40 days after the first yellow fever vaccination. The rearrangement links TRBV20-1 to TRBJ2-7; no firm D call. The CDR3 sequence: CSATAASYEQYF. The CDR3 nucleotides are TGCAGTGCTACAGCAGCCTCCTACGAGCAGTACTTC.